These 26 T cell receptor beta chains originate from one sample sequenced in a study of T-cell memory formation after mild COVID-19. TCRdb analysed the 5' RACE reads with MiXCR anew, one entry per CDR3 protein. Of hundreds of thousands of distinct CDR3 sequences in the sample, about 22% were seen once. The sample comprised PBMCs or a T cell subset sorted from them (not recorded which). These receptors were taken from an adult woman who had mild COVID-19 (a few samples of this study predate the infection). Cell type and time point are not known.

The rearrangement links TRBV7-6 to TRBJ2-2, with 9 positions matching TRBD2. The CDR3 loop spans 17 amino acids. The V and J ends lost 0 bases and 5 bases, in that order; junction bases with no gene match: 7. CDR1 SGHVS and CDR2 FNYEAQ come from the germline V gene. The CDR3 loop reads CASSLASGGLGTGELFF. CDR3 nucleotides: TGTGCCAGCAGCTTAGCTAGCGGGGGCCTGGGTACCGGGGAGCTGTTTTTT.

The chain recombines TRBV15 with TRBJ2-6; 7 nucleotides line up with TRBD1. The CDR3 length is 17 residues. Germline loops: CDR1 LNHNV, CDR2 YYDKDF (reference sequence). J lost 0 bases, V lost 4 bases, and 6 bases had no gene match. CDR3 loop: CATSTGQQFSGANVLTF. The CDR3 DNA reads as TGTGCCACCAGCACGGGACAGCAGTTCTCTGGGGCCAACGTCCTGACTTTC.

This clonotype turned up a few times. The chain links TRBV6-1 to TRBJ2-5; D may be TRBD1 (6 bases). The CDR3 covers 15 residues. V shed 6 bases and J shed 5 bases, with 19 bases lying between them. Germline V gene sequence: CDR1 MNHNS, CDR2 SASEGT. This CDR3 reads CASRTGQTMRETQYF. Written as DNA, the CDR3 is TGTGCCAGCAGAACGGGACAAACAATGAGGGAGACCCAGTACTTC.

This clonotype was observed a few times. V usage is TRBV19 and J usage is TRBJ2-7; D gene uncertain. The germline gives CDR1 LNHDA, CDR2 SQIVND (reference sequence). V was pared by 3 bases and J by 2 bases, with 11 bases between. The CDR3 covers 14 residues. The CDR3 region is CASSIRIRAYEQYF. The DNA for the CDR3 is TGTGCCAGTAGTATCCGTATAAGGGCCTACGAGCAGTACTTC.

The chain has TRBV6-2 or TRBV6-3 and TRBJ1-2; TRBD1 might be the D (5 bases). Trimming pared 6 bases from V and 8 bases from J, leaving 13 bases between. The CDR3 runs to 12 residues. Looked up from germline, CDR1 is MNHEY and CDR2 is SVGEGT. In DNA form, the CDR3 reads TGTGCCAGCAGCGGGACGGGGCGAGGCTACACCTTC. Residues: CASSGTGRGYTF.

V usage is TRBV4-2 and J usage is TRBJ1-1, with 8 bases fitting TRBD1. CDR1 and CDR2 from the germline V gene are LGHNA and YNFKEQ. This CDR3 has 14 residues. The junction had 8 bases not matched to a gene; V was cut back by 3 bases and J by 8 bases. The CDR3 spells CASSQRDRNPEAFF. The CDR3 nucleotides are TGTGCCAGCAGCCAGCGGGACAGGAACCCAGAAGCTTTCTTT.

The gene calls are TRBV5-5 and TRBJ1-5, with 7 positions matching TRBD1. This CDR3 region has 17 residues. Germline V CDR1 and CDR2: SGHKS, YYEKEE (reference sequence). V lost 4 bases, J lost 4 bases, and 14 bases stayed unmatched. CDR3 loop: CASSPTGRNGLNQPQHF. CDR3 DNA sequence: TGTGCCAGCAGCCCGACAGGGAGAAATGGTCTAAATCAGCCCCAGCATTTT.

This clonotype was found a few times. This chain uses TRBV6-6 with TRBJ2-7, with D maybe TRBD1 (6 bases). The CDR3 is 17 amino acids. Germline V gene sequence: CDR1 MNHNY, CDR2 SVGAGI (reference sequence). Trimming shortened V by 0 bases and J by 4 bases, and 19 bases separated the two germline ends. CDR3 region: CASSYSRVQGRSYEQYF. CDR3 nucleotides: TGTGCCAGCAGTTACTCGAGGGTCCAGGGGCGCAGTTACGAGCAGTACTTC.

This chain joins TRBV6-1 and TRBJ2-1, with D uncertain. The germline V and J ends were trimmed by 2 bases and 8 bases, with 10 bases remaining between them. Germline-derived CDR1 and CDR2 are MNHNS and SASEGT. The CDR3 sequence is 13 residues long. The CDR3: CASSEPPLYEQFF. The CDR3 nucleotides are TGTGCCAGCAGTGAACCCCCTCTGTATGAGCAGTTCTTC.

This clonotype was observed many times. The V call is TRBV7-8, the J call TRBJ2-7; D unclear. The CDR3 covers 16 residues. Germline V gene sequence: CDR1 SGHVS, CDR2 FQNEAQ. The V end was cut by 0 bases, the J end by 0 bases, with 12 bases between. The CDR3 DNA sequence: TGTGCCAGCAGCTTAGCGCCCGAACCTAGCTCCTACGAGCAGTACTTC. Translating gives CASSLAPEPSSYEQYF.

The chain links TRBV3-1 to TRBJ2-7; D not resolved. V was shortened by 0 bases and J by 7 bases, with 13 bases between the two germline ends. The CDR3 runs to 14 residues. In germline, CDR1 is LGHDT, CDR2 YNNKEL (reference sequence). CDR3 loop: CASSQDVRLQEQYF. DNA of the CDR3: TGTGCCAGCAGCCAAGATGTGAGGCTCCAGGAGCAGTACTTC.

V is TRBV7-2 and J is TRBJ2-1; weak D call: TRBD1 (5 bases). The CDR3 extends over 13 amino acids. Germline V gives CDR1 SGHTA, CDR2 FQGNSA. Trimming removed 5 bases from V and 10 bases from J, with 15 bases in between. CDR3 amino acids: CASSGQVIYEQFF. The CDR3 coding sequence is TGTGCCAGCAGCGGACAAGTAATCTACGAGCAGTTCTTC.

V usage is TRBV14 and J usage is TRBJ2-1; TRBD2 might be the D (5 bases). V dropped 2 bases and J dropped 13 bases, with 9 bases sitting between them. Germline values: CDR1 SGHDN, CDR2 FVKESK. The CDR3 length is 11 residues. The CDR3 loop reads CASSQIRTQFF. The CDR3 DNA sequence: TGTGCCAGCAGCCAAATCAGGACTCAGTTCTTC.

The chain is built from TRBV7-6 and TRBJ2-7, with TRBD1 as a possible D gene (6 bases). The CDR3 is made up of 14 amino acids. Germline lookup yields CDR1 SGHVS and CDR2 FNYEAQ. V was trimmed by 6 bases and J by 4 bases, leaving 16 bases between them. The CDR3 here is CASSLGNRAYEQYF. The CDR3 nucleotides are TGTGCCAGCAGTCTAGGGAACAGGGCGTACGAGCAGTACTTC.

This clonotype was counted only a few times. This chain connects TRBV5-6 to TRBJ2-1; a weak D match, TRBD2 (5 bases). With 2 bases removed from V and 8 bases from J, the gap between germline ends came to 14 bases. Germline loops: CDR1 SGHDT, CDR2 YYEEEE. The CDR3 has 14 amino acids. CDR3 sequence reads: CASSLGSSGYEQFF. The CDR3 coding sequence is TGTGCCAGCAGCTTAGGGTCTTCGGGATATGAGCAGTTCTTC.

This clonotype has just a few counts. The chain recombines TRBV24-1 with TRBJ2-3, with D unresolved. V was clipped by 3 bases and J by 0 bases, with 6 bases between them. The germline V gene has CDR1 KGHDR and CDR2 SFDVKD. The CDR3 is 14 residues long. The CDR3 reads CATSDTRSTDTQYF. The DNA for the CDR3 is TGTGCCACCAGTGATACACGCAGCACAGATACGCAGTATTTT.

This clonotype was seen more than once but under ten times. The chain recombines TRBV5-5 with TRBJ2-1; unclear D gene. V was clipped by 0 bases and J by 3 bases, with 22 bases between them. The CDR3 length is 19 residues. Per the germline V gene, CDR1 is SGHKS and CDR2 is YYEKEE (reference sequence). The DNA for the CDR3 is TGTGCCAGCAGCTTGGAGTTTTATGTGCGAACTTTTCTCTACAATGAGCAGTTCTTC. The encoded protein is CASSLEFYVRTFLYNEQFF.

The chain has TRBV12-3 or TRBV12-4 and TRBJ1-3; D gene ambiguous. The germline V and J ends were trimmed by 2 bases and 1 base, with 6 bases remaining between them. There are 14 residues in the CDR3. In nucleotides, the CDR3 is TGTGCCAGCAGTTTATTGGGGTCTGGAAACACCATATATTTT. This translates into CASSLLGSGNTIYF.

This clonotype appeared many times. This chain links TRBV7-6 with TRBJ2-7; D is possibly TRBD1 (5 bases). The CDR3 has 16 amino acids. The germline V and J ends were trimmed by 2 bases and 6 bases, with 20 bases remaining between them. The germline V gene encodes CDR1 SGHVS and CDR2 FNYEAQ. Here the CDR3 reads CASSLLPKASRGEQYF. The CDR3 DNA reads TGTGCCAGCAGCTTACTACCTAAGGCATCTAGGGGCGAGCAGTACTTC.

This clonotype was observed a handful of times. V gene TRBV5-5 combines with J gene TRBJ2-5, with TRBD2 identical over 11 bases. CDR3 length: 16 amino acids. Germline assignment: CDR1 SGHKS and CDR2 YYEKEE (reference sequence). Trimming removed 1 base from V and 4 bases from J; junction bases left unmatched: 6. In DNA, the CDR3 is TGTGCCAGCAGCTTGATTAGCGGGGGGGCCTTAGAGACCCAGTACTTC. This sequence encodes CASSLISGGALETQYF.

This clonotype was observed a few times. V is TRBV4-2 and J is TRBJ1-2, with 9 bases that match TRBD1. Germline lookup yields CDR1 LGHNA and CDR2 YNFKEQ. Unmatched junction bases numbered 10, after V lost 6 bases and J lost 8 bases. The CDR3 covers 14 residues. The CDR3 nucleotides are TGTGCCAGCAGGAAGTTAGGGACAGGGTACGGCTACACCTTC. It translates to CASRKLGTGYGYTF.

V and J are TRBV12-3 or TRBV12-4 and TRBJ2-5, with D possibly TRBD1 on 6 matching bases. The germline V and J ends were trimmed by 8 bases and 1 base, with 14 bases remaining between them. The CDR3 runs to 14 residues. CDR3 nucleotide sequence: TGTGCCAGCCTCAACAGGGATTCCCAAGAGACCCAGTACTTC. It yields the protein CASLNRDSQETQYF.

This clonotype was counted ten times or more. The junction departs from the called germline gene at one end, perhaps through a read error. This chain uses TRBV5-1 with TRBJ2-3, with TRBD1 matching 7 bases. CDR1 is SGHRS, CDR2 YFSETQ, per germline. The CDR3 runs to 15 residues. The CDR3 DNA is TGTGCCAGCAGCCCGGGGACAGCTAGCACAGATACGCAGTATTTT. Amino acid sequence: CASSPGTASTDTQYF.

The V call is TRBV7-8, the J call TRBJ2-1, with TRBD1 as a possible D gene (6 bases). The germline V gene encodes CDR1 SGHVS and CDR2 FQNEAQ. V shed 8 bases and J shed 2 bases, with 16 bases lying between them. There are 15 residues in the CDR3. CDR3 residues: CASGKSGVTYNEQFF. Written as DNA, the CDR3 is TGTGCCAGCGGGAAGTCAGGGGTGACCTACAATGAGCAGTTCTTC.

CDR3 in DNA: TGCAGCGCCAATCCGGGACAAGGAAACACCATATATTTT. Protein: CSANPGQGNTIYF. This rearrangement joins TRBV29-1 to TRBJ1-3, with D possibly being TRBD1 (6 bases). Trimming stripped 7 bases from V and 4 bases from J, with 14 bases between. The CDR3 runs 13 residues. The germline V gene has CDR1 SQVTM and CDR2 ANQGSEA.

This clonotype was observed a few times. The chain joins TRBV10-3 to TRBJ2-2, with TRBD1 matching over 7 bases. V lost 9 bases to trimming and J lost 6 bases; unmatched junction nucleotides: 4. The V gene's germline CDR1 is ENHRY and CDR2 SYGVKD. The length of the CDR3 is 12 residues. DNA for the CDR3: TGTGCCATGAAGGGGGCAGCCGGGGAGCTGTTTTTT. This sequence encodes CAMKGAAGELFF.